These 29 T cell receptor beta chains were all obtained from the same sample, sequenced in a study of shared T cell receptors in the human thymus. The data were produced by immunoSEQ multiplex PCR, yet TCRdb's version contains in-frame clones alone and is incomplete. The sample lists about 660,000 clones; approximately 89% were seen once. Another study also made use of these data, one on human thymus T cells.

The sequencing sample was made of thymocytes. These receptors all stem from a boy less than two years old with a congenital heart defect.

The chain links TRBV7-9 to TRBJ2-7; 8 bases are shared with TRBD2. Germline V gene data show CDR1 as SEHNR and CDR2 as FQNEAQ (reference sequence). The length of the CDR3 is 13 residues. V dropped 8 bases and J dropped 6; count of bases not matched to a gene: 9. The CDR3 sequence is CASRRGGRLEQYF. Here the CDR3 DNA reads TGTGCCAGCCGCCGGGGGGGCCGTCTCGAGCAGTACTTC.

The chain combines TRBV14 with TRBJ1-3; weak D call: TRBD1 (6 bases). Trimming left V 4 bases short and J 0 bases short, with 19 bases between. This CDR3 region has 18 residues. Germline V CDR1 and CDR2: SGHDN, FVKESK. CDR3: CASSRPGGDSGSGNTIYF. The CDR3 coding sequence is TGTGCCAGCAGCCGTCCGGGGGGCGACTCCGGCTCTGGAAACACCATATATTTT.

The J gene is TRBJ2-2, the V gene TRBV27, with a weak D call TRBD1 (5 bases). Germline V gene lookup returns CDR1 MNHEY and CDR2 SMNVEV (reference sequence). Trimming took 5 bases from V and 7 from J, leaving 17 bases between them. The CDR3 extends over 15 amino acids. CDR3 in DNA: TGTGCCAGCAGTCTCCGACAGAGTCCGGTCGGGGAGCTGTTTTTT. It codes for CASSLRQSPVGELFF.

The rearrangement joins TRBV4-3 to TRBJ2-3, with 11 bases that match TRBD2. This CDR3 spans 15 amino acids. V lost 3 bases to trimming and J lost 3 bases; unmatched junction nucleotides: 2. CDR1 is LGHNA and CDR2 is YSLEER in the germline V gene. CDR3 DNA: TGCGCCAGCAGCCACACTAGCGGGAGTACAGATACGCAGTATTTT. As protein: CASSHTSGSTDTQYF.

The CDR3 bases are TGTGCCAGCAGCTTAGAGGGACTAAACCGCACAGATACGCAGTATTTT. Residues: CASSLEGLNRTDTQYF. V usage is TRBV7-6 and J usage is TRBJ2-3, with 7 bases lining up with TRBD2. J was trimmed by 1 base and V by 1 base; bases with no gene match: 5. This CDR3 region has 16 residues. Germline V gives CDR1 SGHVS, CDR2 FNYEAQ.

The chain recombines TRBV19 with TRBJ1-2; possibly TRBD1 for D (6 bases). The CDR3 totals 13 residues. Germline V CDR1 and CDR2: LNHDA, SQIVND (reference sequence). V gave up 7 bases and J gave up 0 bases, with 9 bases separating them. The chain's CDR3 is CASMDSANYGYTF. Here the CDR3 DNA reads TGTGCCAGTATGGACAGCGCTAACTATGGCTACACCTTC.

This clone turned up a few times. The chain joins TRBV4-2 to TRBJ2-7; TRBD2 matches at 12 bases. The germline V gene has CDR1 LGHNA and CDR2 YNFKEQ. This CDR3 spans 15 amino acids. The junction had 4 bases not matched to a gene; V was cut back by 2 bases and J by 5 bases. CDR3 in amino acids: CASSQSGLAGNEQYF. The CDR3 DNA sequence: TGTGCCAGCAGCCAATCAGGACTAGCGGGGAACGAGCAGTACTTC.

As to this clone: The identical CDR3 is also encoded by other nucleotide sequences in the sample. The rearrangement links TRBV27 to TRBJ1-1; D unclear. Germline V gene lookup returns CDR1 MNHEY and CDR2 SMNVEV (reference sequence). Trimming removed 2 bases at V and 1 base at J, with 5 bases between. The CDR3 covers 13 residues. In DNA form, the CDR3 reads TGTGCCAGCAGTTTAGGCGGGAACACTGAAGCTTTCTTT. Translating it yields CASSLGGNTEAFF.

V gene TRBV4-3 combines with J gene TRBJ2-3; the D gene is possibly TRBD1 (6 bases). V shed 1 base and J shed 8 bases, with 31 bases lying between them. Germline V gene lookup returns CDR1 LGHNA and CDR2 YSLEER. The CDR3 extends over 20 amino acids. This chain's CDR3 is CASSQVFGCSQTGRNGTQYF. The CDR3 DNA is TGCGCCAGCAGCCAAGTTTTCGGGTGTAGCCAGACAGGCCGTAACGGTACGCAGTATTTT.

In regard to this clone: Mismatch with germline at one junction end may stem from a read error. This chain links TRBV20-1 with TRBJ2-7, with D possibly being TRBD2 (5 bases). Germline V CDR1 and CDR2: DFQATT, SNEGSKA (reference sequence). The CDR3 extends over 11 amino acids. The CDR3 DNA is TGCAGTGCTAGAGTGGAGGACCAAGCACACTTC. Translation gives CSARVEDQAHF.

The chain employs TRBV4-3 and TRBJ2-1; D unresolved. Deletions cut 0 bases from V and 0 bases from J, with 12 bases between. This CDR3 contains 17 residues. Germline V CDR1 and CDR2: LGHNA, YSLEER. The CDR3 region is CASSQDIKSVSYNEQFF. The CDR3 nucleotides read TGCGCCAGCAGCCAAGATATAAAGAGCGTCTCCTACAATGAGCAGTTCTTC.

V is TRBV19 and J is TRBJ1-4, with TRBD1 identical over 7 bases. Per germline, CDR1 LNHDA and CDR2 SQIVND (reference sequence). There are 15 residues in the CDR3. V gave up 5 bases and J gave up 8 bases; unmatched junction bases: 11. Here the CDR3 reads CASSWRGPWEEKLFF. The CDR3, as DNA: TGTGCCAGTAGTTGGAGGGGGCCTTGGGAGGAAAAACTGTTTTTT.

The chain links TRBV28 to TRBJ2-1; TRBD2 might be the D (6 bases). The V gene lost 8 bases and the J gene lost 7 bases, with 9 bases spanning the gap. CDR3 length equals 11 residues. CDR1 and CDR2 (germline): MDHEN, SYDVKM. CDR3 in DNA: TGTGCCAGCGGGGGGAATAATGAGCAGTTCTTC. Its protein is CASGGNNEQFF. Together with reference TRBV28 and TRBJ2-1, the CDR3 gives the full variable domain: DVKVTQSSRYLVKRTGEKVFLECVQDMDHENMFWYRQDPGLGLRLIYFSYDVKMKEKGDIPEGYSVSREKKERFSLILESASTNQTSMYLCASGGNNEQFFGPGTRLTVL.

The CDR3 DNA sequence: TGCGCCAGCAGTTATGGGGCAGGGACTGAAGCTTTCTTT. Protein: CASSYGAGTEAFF. The J gene is TRBJ1-1, the V gene TRBV5-1, with D perhaps matching TRBD1 (5 bases). This CDR3 region has 13 residues. Germline CDR1 reads SGHRS; CDR2 reads YFSETQ. Trimming took off 5 bases at V and 5 bases at J, with 13 bases between the two ends.

The chain combines TRBV6-5 with TRBJ2-7, with 8 nucleotides matching TRBD1. Trimming took 4 bases from V and 2 from J; bases not matched to a gene: 7. Per the germline V gene, CDR1 is MNHEY and CDR2 is SVGAGI. CDR3 length: 15 amino acids. The CDR3 nucleotides read TGTGCCAGCAGTTCCAGACAGGGGCCTACCTACGAGCAGTACTTC. Amino acid sequence: CASSSRQGPTYEQYF.

The rearrangement joins TRBV7-9 to TRBJ2-5, with D uncertain. V gave up 0 bases and J gave up 7 bases, with 12 bases separating them. This CDR3 has 14 residues. The germline V gene has CDR1 SEHNR and CDR2 FQNEAQ (reference sequence). The CDR3 nucleotides read TGTGCCAGCAGCTTAGCGGTGAATCCGGGGACCCAGTACTTC. It translates to CASSLAVNPGTQYF.

This rearrangement joins TRBV4-3 to TRBJ2-1; a weak D match, TRBD1 (5 bases). The ends were cut back, 2 bases at V and 0 bases at J, with 11 bases in the middle. Germline values: CDR1 LGHNA, CDR2 YSLEER. The CDR3 extends over 16 amino acids. DNA of the CDR3: TGCGCCAGCAGCCAACAACCAGGGCCCTCCTACAATGAGCAGTTCTTC. It specifies CASSQQPGPSYNEQFF.

The V gene is TRBV27, the J gene TRBJ2-2; D is ambiguous. Germline lookup yields CDR1 MNHEY and CDR2 SMNVEV (reference sequence). The CDR3 runs to 13 residues. V lost 3 bases and J 3 bases, leaving 5 bases between the germline ends. The CDR3 nucleotides are TGTGCCAGCAGTTTGCGATACACCGGGGAGCTGTTTTTT. As protein: CASSLRYTGELFF.

The chain carries TRBV5-1 and TRBJ1-3, with 10 bases matching TRBD1. CDR1 and CDR2 (germline): SGHRS, YFSETQ. V was clipped by 4 bases and J by 7 bases; unmatched bases: 8. The CDR3 runs 15 residues. CDR3 sequence reads: CASSARGQGGNTIYF. Here the CDR3 DNA reads TGCGCCAGCAGCGCGAGAGGACAGGGGGGTAACACCATATATTTT.

The V and J genes are TRBV7-2 and TRBJ2-7; TRBD2 agrees at 12 bases. After removal of 2 bases from V and 4 bases from J, the junction contained 3 bases not matched to a gene. CDR1 and CDR2 (germline): SGHTA, FQGNSA. The CDR3 totals 15 residues. This CDR3 is CASSLRLAGAYEQYF. The CDR3 DNA sequence: TGTGCCAGCAGCTTAAGACTAGCGGGGGCTTACGAGCAGTACTTC.

This rearrangement joins TRBV15 to TRBJ1-4, with TRBD1 as a possible D gene (6 bases). Germline CDR1 and CDR2: LNHNV and YYDKDF (reference sequence). The CDR3 contains 16 residues. V lost 3 bases and J 2 bases, leaving 13 bases between the germline ends. The CDR3 DNA sequence: TGTGCCACCAGCAGGCAGGGGAAGGGTACTAATGAAAAACTGTTTTTT. It encodes CATSRQGKGTNEKLFF.

This chain joins TRBV5-1 and TRBJ2-5; a possible D gene is TRBD2 (6 bases). The CDR3 is made up of 14 amino acids. CDR1 is SGHRS and CDR2 is YFSETQ in the germline V gene. V gave up 1 base and J gave up 4 bases, with 11 bases separating them. CDR3 nucleotides: TGCGCCAGCAGCTTGAGGGAGGCCGGAGAGACCCAGTACTTC. This codes for CASSLREAGETQYF.

The CDR3 loop is CASSYPTGAEPRGYTF. Here the CDR3 DNA reads TGCGCCAGCAGCTACCCGACAGGAGCCGAGCCGAGAGGCTACACCTTC. The V call is TRBV5-1, the J call TRBJ1-2; maybe TRBD1 (6 bases). V was trimmed by 3 bases and J by 8 bases, leaving 23 bases between them. CDR1 and CDR2 (germline): SGHRS, YFSETQ. The CDR3 spans 16 residues.

The chain employs TRBV28 and TRBJ1-1; TRBD1 matches 9 bases. CDR3 length equals 16 residues. Trimming at V came to 5 bases and at J to 8 bases, leaving 15 bases not matched to a gene. Germline CDR1 reads MDHEN; CDR2 reads SYDVKM. CDR3 loop: CASSTDRDRDDSEAFF. The DNA for the CDR3 is TGTGCCAGCAGTACAGACCGGGACAGGGACGATTCGGAAGCTTTCTTT.

This chain uses TRBV5-6 with TRBJ2-7, with TRBD1 identical over 9 bases. Germline-derived CDR1 and CDR2 are SGHDT and YYEEEE. The trim removed 4 bases at V and 3 bases at J, leaving 5 bases unmatched. The length of the CDR3 is 14 residues. CDR3 loop: CASSAGQGYYEQYF. The CDR3 DNA reads TGTGCCAGCAGCGCCGGACAGGGGTACTACGAGCAGTACTTC.

V gene TRBV7-9 combines with J gene TRBJ2-3, with D possibly TRBD1 on 5 matching bases. Germline loops: CDR1 SEHNR, CDR2 FQNEAQ (reference sequence). This CDR3 is 14 amino acids long. V lost 3 bases and J 4 bases, leaving 11 bases between the germline ends. In DNA, the CDR3 is TGTGCCAGCAGCTTCCAGGGTCTGGCAGATACGCAGTATTTT. Translating gives CASSFQGLADTQYF.

This chain joins TRBV6-5 and TRBJ2-1; no clear D. The CDR3 runs to 15 residues. Germline CDR1 reads MNHEY; CDR2 reads SVGAGI. V lost 5 bases, J lost 10 bases, and 21 bases lay in between. The CDR3 loop reads CASSPQPLRPREQFF. In DNA, the CDR3 is TGTGCCAGCAGTCCGCAACCCCTGAGGCCCCGAGAGCAGTTCTTC.

The chain joins TRBV19 to TRBJ2-7; 11 bases map to TRBD2. V lost 5 bases, J lost 5 bases, and 8 bases stayed unmatched. CDR1 is LNHDA and CDR2 is SQIVND in the germline V gene (reference sequence). This CDR3 has 15 amino acids. The CDR3 bases are TGTGCCAGTAGTCCCACCACTAGCGGGAGTCACGAGCAGTACTTC. Encoded protein: CASSPTTSGSHEQYF.

This clone was recorded only once. The rearrangement links TRBV4-1 to TRBJ2-3; 12 nucleotides line up with TRBD2. The V gene's germline CDR1 is MGHRA and CDR2 YSYEKL. CDR3 length: 18 residues. The trim removed 0 bases at V and 5 bases at J, leaving 9 bases unmatched. CDR3 bases: TGCGCCAGCAGCCAAGAGGTTTGGACTAGCGGGACCGAAGATACGCAGTATTTT. Its translation is CASSQEVWTSGTEDTQYF.